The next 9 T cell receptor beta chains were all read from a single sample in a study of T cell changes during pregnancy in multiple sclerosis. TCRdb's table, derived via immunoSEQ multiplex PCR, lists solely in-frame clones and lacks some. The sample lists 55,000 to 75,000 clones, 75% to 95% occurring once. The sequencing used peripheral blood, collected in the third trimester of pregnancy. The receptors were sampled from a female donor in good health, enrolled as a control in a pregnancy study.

CDR3 sequence reads: CASSLTSGPFPYNEQFF. The CDR3, as DNA: TGTGCCAGCAGCTTAACTAGCGGGCCCTTCCCTTACAATGAGCAGTTCTTC. The rearrangement links TRBV7-9 to TRBJ2-1; 9 bases map to TRBD2. CDR1 SEHNR and CDR2 FQNEAQ come from the germline V gene (reference sequence). The junction had 9 bases not matched to a gene; V was cut back by 2 bases and J by 4 bases. The CDR3 is made up of 17 amino acids.

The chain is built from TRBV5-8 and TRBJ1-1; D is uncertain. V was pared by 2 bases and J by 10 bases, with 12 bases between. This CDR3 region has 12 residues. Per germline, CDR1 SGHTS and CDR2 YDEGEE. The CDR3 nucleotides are TGTGCCAGCAGCTTTTCAGCGGGCGTAGCTTTCTTT. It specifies CASSFSAGVAFF.

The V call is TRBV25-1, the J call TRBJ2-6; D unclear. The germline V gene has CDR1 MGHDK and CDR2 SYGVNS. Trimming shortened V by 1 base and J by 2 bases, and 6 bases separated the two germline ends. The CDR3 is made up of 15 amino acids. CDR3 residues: CASSEWRPGANVLTF. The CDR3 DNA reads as TGTGCCAGCAGTGAATGGCGGCCTGGGGCCAACGTCCTGACTTTC.

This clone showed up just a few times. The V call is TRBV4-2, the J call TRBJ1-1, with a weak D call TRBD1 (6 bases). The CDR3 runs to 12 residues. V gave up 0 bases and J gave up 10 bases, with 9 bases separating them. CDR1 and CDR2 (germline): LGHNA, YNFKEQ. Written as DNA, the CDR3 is TGTGCCAGCAGCCAAGAACAGGGCGCAGCTTTCTTT. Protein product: CASSQEQGAAFF.

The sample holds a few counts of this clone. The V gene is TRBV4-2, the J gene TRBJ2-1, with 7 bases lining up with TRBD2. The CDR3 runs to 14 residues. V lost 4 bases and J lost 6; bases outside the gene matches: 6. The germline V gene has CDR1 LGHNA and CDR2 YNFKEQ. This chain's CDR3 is CASSRGSEGNEQFF. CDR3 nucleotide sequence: TGTGCCAGCAGCCGCGGGAGCGAAGGCAATGAGCAGTTCTTC.

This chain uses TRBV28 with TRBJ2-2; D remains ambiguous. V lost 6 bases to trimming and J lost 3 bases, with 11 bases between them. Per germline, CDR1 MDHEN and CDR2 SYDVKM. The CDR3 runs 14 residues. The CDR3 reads CASSPYRDTGELFF. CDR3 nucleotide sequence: TGTGCCAGCAGCCCCTACCGGGACACCGGGGAGCTGTTTTTT.

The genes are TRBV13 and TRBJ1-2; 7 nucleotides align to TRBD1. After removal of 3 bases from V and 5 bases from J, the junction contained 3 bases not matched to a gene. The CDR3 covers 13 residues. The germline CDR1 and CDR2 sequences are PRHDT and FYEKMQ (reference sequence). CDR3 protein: CASSFRTGYGYTF. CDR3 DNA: TGTGCCAGCAGCTTTCGGACAGGATATGGCTACACCTTC.

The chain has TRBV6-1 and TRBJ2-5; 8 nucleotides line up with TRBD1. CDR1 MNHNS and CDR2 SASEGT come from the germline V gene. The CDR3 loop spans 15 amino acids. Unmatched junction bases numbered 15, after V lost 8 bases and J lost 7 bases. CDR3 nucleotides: TGTGCCAGCGGGGAAGAGGGCCTCGACAGGGGGACCCAGTACTTC. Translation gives CASGEEGLDRGTQYF.

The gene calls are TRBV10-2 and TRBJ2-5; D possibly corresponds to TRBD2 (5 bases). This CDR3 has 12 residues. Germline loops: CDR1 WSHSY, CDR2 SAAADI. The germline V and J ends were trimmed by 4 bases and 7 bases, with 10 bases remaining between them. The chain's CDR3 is CASSVPRGTQYF. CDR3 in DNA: TGCGCCAGCAGTGTTCCCCGGGGGACCCAGTACTTC.